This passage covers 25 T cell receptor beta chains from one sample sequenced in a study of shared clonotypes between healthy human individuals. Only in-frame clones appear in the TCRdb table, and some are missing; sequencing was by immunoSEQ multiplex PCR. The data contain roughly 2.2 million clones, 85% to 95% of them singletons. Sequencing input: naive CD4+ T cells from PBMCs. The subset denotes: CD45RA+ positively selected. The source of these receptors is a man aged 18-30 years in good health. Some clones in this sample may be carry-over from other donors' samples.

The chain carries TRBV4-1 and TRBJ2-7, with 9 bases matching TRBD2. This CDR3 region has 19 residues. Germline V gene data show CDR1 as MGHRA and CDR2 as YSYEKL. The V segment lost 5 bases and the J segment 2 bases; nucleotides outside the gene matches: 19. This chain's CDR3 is CASSTLRSTGTSRTYEQYF. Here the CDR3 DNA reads TGCGCCAGCAGCACTCTCCGATCGACCGGGACTAGCCGAACCTACGAGCAGTACTTC.

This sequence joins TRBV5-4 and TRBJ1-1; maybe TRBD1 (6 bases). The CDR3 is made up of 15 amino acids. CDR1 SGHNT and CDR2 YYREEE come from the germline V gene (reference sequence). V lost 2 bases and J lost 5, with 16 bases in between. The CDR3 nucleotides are TGTGCCAGCAGCTTTATGGGGGCGCGATTAACTGAAGCTTTCTTT. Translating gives CASSFMGARLTEAFF.

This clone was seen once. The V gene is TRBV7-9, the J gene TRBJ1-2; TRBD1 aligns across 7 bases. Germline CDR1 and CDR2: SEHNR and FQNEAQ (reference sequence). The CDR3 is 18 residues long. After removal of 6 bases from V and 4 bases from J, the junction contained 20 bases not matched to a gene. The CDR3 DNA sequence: TGTGCCAGCAGTTTCCAAACAGGGGCAAAAGATCCCTCCTATGGCTACACCTTC. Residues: CASSFQTGAKDPSYGYTF.

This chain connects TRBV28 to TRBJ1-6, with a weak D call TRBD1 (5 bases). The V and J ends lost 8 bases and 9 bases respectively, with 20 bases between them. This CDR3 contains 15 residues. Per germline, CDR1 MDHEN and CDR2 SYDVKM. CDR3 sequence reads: CASSPGQVGSSPLHF. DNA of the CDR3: TGTGCCAGCTCGCCAGGACAAGTAGGGAGTTCACCCCTCCACTTT.

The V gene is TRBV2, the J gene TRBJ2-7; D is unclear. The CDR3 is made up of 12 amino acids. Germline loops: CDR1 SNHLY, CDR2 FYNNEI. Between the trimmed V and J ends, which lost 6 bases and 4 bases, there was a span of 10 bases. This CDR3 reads CASSQERYEQYF. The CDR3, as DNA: TGTGCCAGCAGCCAGGAGAGATACGAGCAGTACTTC.

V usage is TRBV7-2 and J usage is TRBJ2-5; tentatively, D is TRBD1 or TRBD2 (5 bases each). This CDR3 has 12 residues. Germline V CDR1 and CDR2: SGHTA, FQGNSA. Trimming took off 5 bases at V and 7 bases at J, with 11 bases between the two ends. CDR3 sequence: CASSRGPGTQYF. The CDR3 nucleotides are TGTGCCAGCAGCCGGGGCCCCGGGACCCAGTACTTC. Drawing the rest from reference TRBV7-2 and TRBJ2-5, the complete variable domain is GAGVSQSPSNKVTEKGKDVELRCDPISGHTALYWYRQSLGQGLEFLIYFQGNSAPDKSGLPSDRFSAERTGGSVSTLTIQRTQQEDSAVYLCASSRGPGTQYFGPGTRLLVL.

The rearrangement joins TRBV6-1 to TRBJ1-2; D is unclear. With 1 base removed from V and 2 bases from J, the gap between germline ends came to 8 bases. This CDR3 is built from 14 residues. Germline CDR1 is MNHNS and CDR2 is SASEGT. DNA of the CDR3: TGTGCCAGCAGTGAAGTGAGGAAGAACTATGGCTACACCTTC. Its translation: CASSEVRKNYGYTF.

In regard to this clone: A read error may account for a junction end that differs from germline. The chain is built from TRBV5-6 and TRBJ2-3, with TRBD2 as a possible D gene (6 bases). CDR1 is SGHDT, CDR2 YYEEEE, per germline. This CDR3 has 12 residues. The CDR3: CASSLIRREFSF. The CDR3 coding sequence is TGTGCCAGCAGCTTGATTCGGAGGGAGTTTTCTTTT.

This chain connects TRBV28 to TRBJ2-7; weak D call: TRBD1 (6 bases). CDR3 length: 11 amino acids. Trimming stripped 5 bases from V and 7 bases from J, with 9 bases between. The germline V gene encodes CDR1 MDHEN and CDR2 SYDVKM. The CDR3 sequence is CASSRQVEQYF. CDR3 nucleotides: TGTGCCAGCAGTCGACAGGTTGAGCAGTACTTC.

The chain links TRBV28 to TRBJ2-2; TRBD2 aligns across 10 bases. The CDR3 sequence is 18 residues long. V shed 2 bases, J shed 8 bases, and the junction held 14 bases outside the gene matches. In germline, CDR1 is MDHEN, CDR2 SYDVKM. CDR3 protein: CASSLMPGAGGPTGELFF. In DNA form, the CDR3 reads TGTGCCAGCAGTTTAATGCCGGGAGCGGGAGGGCCGACTGGGGAGCTGTTTTTT.

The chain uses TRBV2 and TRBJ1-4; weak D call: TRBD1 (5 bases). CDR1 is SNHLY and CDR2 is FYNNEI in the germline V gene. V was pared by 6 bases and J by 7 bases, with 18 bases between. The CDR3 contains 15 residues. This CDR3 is CASRGGSGGFEKLFF. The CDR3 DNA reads TGTGCCAGCAGGGGGGGGTCAGGAGGGTTTGAAAAACTGTTTTTT.

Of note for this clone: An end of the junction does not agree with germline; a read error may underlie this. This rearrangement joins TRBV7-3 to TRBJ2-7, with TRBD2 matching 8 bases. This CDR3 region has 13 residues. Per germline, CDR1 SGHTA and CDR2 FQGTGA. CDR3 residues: CASSSSPTSEIHF. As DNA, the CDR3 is TGTGCCAGCAGCTCGTCCCCGACTAGCGAAATCCACTTC. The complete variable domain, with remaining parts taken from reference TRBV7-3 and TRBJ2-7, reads GAGVSQTPSNKVTEKGKYVELRCDPISGHTALYWYRQSLGQGPEFLIYFQGTGAADDSGLPNDRFFAVRPEGSVSTLKIQRTERGDSAVYLCASSSSPTSEIHFGPGTRLTVT.

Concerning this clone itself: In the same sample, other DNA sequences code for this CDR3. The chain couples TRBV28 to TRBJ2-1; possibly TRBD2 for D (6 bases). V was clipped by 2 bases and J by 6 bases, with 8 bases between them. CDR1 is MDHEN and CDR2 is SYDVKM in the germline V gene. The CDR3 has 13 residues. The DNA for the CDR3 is TGTGCCAGCAGTTTAGGGACTCCCAATGAGCAGTTCTTC. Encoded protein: CASSLGTPNEQFF.

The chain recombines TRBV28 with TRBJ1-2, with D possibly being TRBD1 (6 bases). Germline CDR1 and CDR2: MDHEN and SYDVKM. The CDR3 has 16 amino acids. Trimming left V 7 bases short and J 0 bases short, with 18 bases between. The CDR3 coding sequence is TGTGCCAGCAATACAATGGGGGGCGGAGCTAACTATGGCTACACCTTC. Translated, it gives CASNTMGGGANYGYTF.

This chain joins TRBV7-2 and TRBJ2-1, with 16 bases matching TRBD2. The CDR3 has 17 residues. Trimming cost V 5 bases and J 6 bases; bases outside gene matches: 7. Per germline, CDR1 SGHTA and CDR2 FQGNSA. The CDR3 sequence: CASSLPGLAGGGNEQFF. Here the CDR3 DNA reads TGTGCCAGCAGCCTACCGGGACTAGCGGGAGGGGGCAATGAGCAGTTCTTC.

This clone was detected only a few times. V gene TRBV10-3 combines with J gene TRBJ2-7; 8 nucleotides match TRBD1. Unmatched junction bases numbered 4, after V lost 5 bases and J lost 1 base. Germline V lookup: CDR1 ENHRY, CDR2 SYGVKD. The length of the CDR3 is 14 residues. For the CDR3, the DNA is TGTGCCATCAGTATGACAGGGGTATCCTACGAGCAGTACTTC. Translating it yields CAISMTGVSYEQYF.

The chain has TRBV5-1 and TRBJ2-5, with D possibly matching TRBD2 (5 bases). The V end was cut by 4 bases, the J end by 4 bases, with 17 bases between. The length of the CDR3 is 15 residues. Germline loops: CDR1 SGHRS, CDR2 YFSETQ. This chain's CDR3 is CASSLMAGNAETQYF. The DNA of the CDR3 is TGCGCCAGCAGCCTAATGGCCGGGAACGCAGAGACCCAGTACTTC.

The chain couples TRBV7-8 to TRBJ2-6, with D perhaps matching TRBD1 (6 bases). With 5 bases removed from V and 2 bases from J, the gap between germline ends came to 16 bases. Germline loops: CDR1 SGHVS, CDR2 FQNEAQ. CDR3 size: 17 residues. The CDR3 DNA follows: TGTGCCAGCAGCGTCTTCAGTGGGGGCCCTGGGGCCAACGTCCTGACTTTC. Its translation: CASSVFSGGPGANVLTF.

CDR3 amino acids: CASSSRTSGTTSTDTQYF. In DNA form, the CDR3 reads TGTGCCAGCAGCTCCCGGACTAGCGGGACTACAAGCACAGATACGCAGTATTTT. The chain carries TRBV7-2 and TRBJ2-3; TRBD2 matches at 12 bases. CDR3 size: 18 residues. J was trimmed by 0 bases and V by 4 bases; bases with no gene match: 8. The germline V gene has CDR1 SGHTA and CDR2 FQGNSA.

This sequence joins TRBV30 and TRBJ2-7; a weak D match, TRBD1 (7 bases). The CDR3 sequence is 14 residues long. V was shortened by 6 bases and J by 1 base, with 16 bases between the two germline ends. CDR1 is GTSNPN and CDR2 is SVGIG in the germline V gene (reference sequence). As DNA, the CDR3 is TGTGCCTGTCCCGCGGGACAGTCATCCTACGAGCAGTACTTC. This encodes CACPAGQSSYEQYF.

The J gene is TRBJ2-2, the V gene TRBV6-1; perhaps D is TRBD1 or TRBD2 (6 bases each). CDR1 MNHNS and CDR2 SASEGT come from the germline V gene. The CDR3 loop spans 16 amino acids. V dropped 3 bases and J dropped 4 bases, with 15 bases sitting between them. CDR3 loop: CASSDSFGGGTGELFF. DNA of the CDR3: TGTGCCAGCAGTGATAGTTTCGGAGGGGGCACCGGGGAGCTGTTTTTT.

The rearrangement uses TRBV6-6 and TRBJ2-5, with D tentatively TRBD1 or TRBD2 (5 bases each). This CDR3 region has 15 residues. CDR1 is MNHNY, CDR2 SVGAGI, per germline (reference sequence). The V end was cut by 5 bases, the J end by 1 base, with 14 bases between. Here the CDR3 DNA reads TGTGCCAGCAGTCCTTCGGGGCGCAGCCAAGAGACCCAGTACTTC. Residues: CASSPSGRSQETQYF.

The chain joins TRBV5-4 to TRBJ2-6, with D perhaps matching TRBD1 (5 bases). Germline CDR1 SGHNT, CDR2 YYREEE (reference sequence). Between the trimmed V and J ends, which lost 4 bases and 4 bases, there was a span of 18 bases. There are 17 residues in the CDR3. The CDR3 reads CASSPTSPGIGANVLTF. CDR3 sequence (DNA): TGTGCCAGCAGCCCGACAAGCCCAGGGATAGGGGCCAACGTCCTGACTTTC. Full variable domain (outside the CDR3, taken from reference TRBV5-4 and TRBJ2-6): ETGVTQSPTHLIKTRGQQVTLRCSSQSGHNTVSWYQQALGQGPQFIFQYYREEENGRGNFPPRFSGLQFPNYSSELNVNALELDDSALYLCASSPTSPGIGANVLTFGAGSRLTVL.

The CDR3 region is CASSRKGIQNNEQFF. CDR3 in DNA: TGTGCCAGCAGCCGGAAAGGGATACAAAACAATGAGCAGTTCTTC. The rearrangement joins TRBV7-6 to TRBJ2-1; unclear D gene. Germline V gene data show CDR1 as SGHVS and CDR2 as FNYEAQ. V lost 5 bases to trimming and J lost 5 bases, with 16 bases between them. The CDR3 sequence is 15 residues long.

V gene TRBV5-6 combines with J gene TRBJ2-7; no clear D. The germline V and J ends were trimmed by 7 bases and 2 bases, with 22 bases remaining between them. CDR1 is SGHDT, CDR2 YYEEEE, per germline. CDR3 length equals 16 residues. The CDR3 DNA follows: TGTGCCAGCTTCCGACATAGTAGCCAAAGGGCCTACGAGCAGTACTTC. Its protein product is CASFRHSSQRAYEQYF. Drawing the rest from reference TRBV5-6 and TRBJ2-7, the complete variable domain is DAGVTQSPTHLIKTRGQQVTLRCSPKSGHDTVSWYQQALGQGPQFIFQYYEEEERQRGNFPDRFSGHQFPNYSSELNVNALLLGDSALYLCASFRHSSQRAYEQYFGPGTRLTVT.